These 24 T cell receptor beta chains originate from one sample sequenced in a study of T cell changes during pregnancy in multiple sclerosis. TCRdb's copy holds only in-frame clones and misses some; the assay was immunoSEQ multiplex PCR. The table lists about 53,000 clones, around nine tenths of them singletons. Sequenced here: CD4+ T cells from peripheral blood mononuclear cells, sampled in the third trimester of pregnancy. The receptors derive from a female donor with multiple sclerosis, enrolled in a pregnancy study.

The chain carries TRBV5-1 and TRBJ1-3; 7 positions agree with TRBD1. Trimming took 2 bases from V and 4 from J; bases not matched to a gene: 3. Looked up from germline, CDR1 is SGHRS and CDR2 is YFSETQ. The CDR3 is 14 residues long. The DNA for the CDR3 is TGCGCCAGCAGCTTAGGGGGCGCCGGAAACACCATATATTTT. Translating gives CASSLGGAGNTIYF.

The rearrangement links TRBV18 to TRBJ1-1; possibly TRBD1 for D (6 bases). The CDR3 sequence is 15 residues long. With 0 bases removed from V and 6 bases from J, the gap between germline ends came to 14 bases. CDR1 KGHSH and CDR2 LQKENI come from the germline V gene. The CDR3 nucleotides are TGTGCCAGCTCACCACCGGGGCAGGGGAAACCTGAAGCTTTCTTT. Protein product: CASSPPGQGKPEAFF. Full variable domain (outside the CDR3, taken from reference TRBV18 and TRBJ1-1): NAGVMQNPRHLVRRRGQEARLRCSPMKGHSHVYWYRQLPEEGLKFMVYLQKENIIDESGMPKERFSAEFPKEGPSILRIQQVVRGDSAAYFCASSPPGQGKPEAFFGQGTRLTVV.

V usage is TRBV18 and J usage is TRBJ1-2; unclear D gene. CDR1 and CDR2 (germline): KGHSH, LQKENI. The CDR3 runs to 15 residues. Between the trimmed V and J ends, which lost 5 bases and 4 bases, there was a span of 17 bases. CDR3 residues: CASSDREGPTYGYTF. The CDR3 DNA is TGTGCCAGCTCAGACCGGGAAGGGCCGACCTATGGCTACACCTTC.

This chain uses TRBV6-6 with TRBJ2-5; D possibly corresponds to TRBD2 (5 bases). Trimming pared 3 bases from V and 3 bases from J, leaving 17 bases between. The CDR3 consists of 16 residues. CDR1 is MNHNY, CDR2 SVGAGI, per germline (reference sequence). CDR3: CASSYRNGLYKETQYF. CDR3 DNA: TGTGCCAGCAGTTATAGGAACGGACTGTATAAAGAGACCCAGTACTTC.

The chain combines TRBV18 with TRBJ1-4, with 7 bases aligning to TRBD1. CDR1 KGHSH and CDR2 LQKENI come from the germline V gene. The V segment lost 4 bases and the J segment 0 bases; nucleotides outside the gene matches: 2. The CDR3 is 15 amino acids. The CDR3 nucleotides read TGTGCCAGCTCACAGGGGGCAGCAACTAATGAAAAACTGTTTTTT. Translation gives CASSQGAATNEKLFF. The full variable domain, rest sourced from reference TRBV18 and TRBJ1-4, is NAGVMQNPRHLVRRRGQEARLRCSPMKGHSHVYWYRQLPEEGLKFMVYLQKENIIDESGMPKERFSAEFPKEGPSILRIQQVVRGDSAAYFCASSQGAATNEKLFFGSGTQLSVL.

The V and J genes are TRBV21-1 and TRBJ1-5; the table's D call of TRBD1 was not tested on the DNA. TRBV21-1 is marked as a pseudogene. The CDR3 totals 16 residues. The CDR3 loop reads CASPTGVLRPNQPQHF. Written as DNA, the CDR3 is TGTGCCAGCCCGACAGGGGTGTTAAGACCAAATCAGCCCCAGCATTTT.

CDR3 coding DNA: TGTGCCAGCAGCGGGCACGGGGGGGCGTACGAGCAGTACTTC. It is translated as CASSGHGGAYEQYF. This sequence joins TRBV9 and TRBJ2-7; 8 bases match TRBD2. Germline V gene lookup returns CDR1 SGDLS and CDR2 YYNGEE. The CDR3 has 14 residues. V shed 3 bases and J 4 bases; nucleotides not matched to a gene: 6.

This chain joins TRBV18 and TRBJ1-2; 7 bases line up with TRBD1. Germline CDR1 and CDR2: KGHSH and LQKENI. The CDR3 extends over 14 amino acids. After removal of 5 bases from V and 1 base from J, the junction contained 4 bases not matched to a gene. CDR3 loop: CASSARGVNYGYTF. CDR3 DNA: TGTGCCAGCTCAGCCAGGGGGGTTAACTATGGCTACACCTTC.

The chain has TRBV6-1 and TRBJ2-7; D perhaps matches TRBD1 (7 bases). The CDR3 is 14 amino acids. CDR1 MNHNS and CDR2 SASEGT come from the germline V gene. V shed 10 bases and J shed 7 bases, with 23 bases lying between them. CDR3 bases: TGTGCCACCTGGAGGGGGCTCCCAACGAATGAGCAGTACTTC. Amino acids: CATWRGLPTNEQYF.

The V and J genes are TRBV5-4 and TRBJ2-3; TRBD2 aligns across 8 bases. The CDR3 consists of 16 residues. Germline CDR1 reads SGHNT; CDR2 reads YYREEE (reference sequence). J was trimmed by 4 bases and V by 4 bases; bases with no gene match: 11. CDR3 in amino acids: CASSAPTSGGPDTQYF. The CDR3 DNA sequence: TGTGCCAGCAGCGCACCTACTAGCGGCGGGCCAGATACGCAGTATTTT. Together with reference TRBV5-4 and TRBJ2-3, the CDR3 gives the full variable domain: ETGVTQSPTHLIKTRGQQVTLRCSSQSGHNTVSWYQQALGQGPQFIFQYYREEENGRGNFPPRFSGLQFPNYSSELNVNALELDDSALYLCASSAPTSGGPDTQYFGPGTRLTVL.

In this sample, this clone turned up once. This chain links TRBV28 with TRBJ1-5, with 7 bases lining up with TRBD1. With 7 bases clipped from V and 0 bases from J, the junction kept 6 bases outside the gene matches. This CDR3 has 15 residues. Germline V gene lookup returns CDR1 MDHEN and CDR2 SYDVKM. Here the CDR3 reads CASMTDRVSNQPQHF. The CDR3 DNA reads as TGTGCCAGCATGACTGACAGGGTTAGCAATCAGCCCCAGCATTTT. Combining the CDR3 with reference TRBV28 and TRBJ1-5 gives the whole variable domain DVKVTQSSRYLVKRTGEKVFLECVQDMDHENMFWYRQDPGLGLRLIYFSYDVKMKEKGDIPEGYSVSREKKERFSLILESASTNQTSMYLCASMTDRVSNQPQHFGDGTRLSIL.

This clone occurred once. V gene TRBV5-4 combines with J gene TRBJ1-5; possible D gene TRBD1, 6 bases. CDR1 SGHNT and CDR2 YYREEE come from the germline V gene (reference sequence). The CDR3 is 14 residues long. Deletions cut 0 bases from V and 6 bases from J, with 10 bases between. The CDR3 is CASSLDGGSQPQHF. DNA of the CDR3: TGTGCCAGCAGCTTGGATGGGGGCAGTCAGCCCCAGCATTTT. The whole variable domain, remainder taken from reference TRBV5-4 and TRBJ1-5, is ETGVTQSPTHLIKTRGQQVTLRCSSQSGHNTVSWYQQALGQGPQFIFQYYREEENGRGNFPPRFSGLQFPNYSSELNVNALELDDSALYLCASSLDGGSQPQHFGDGTRLSIL.

The V call is TRBV19, the J call TRBJ2-3; 8 bases match TRBD2. The germline V gene has CDR1 LNHDA and CDR2 SQIVND (reference sequence). CDR3 length: 14 residues. J was trimmed by 8 bases and V by 3 bases; bases with no gene match: 7. In DNA, the CDR3 is TGTGCCAGTAGTATGATCATCGGGGGGGTTACGCAGTATTTT. It yields the protein CASSMIIGGVTQYF.

This clone was found once. V and J are TRBV7-3 and TRBJ2-5, with TRBD1 matching over 7 bases. CDR1 SGHTA and CDR2 FQGTGA come from the germline V gene. The CDR3 consists of 14 residues. V shed 8 bases and J 4 bases; nucleotides not matched to a gene: 10. This chain's CDR3 is CASSRTGTGETQYF. CDR3 nucleotide sequence: TGTGCCAGCTCAAGGACAGGAACGGGAGAGACCCAGTACTTC.

CDR3 amino acids: CASSLGAVRGNSPLHF. The CDR3 nucleotides are TGCGCCAGCAGCTTGGGGGCTGTCAGGGGTAATTCACCCCTCCACTTT. The chain uses TRBV5-1 and TRBJ1-6, with D possibly matching TRBD1 (6 bases). The germline V and J ends were trimmed by 0 bases and 6 bases, with 13 bases remaining between them. Germline values: CDR1 SGHRS, CDR2 YFSETQ. The CDR3 has 16 residues.

The V and J genes are TRBV5-6 and TRBJ2-1; the D gene is possibly TRBD1 (5 bases). The germline V gene encodes CDR1 SGHDT and CDR2 YYEEEE. V gave up 0 bases and J gave up 8 bases, with 9 bases separating them. The CDR3 runs 13 residues. CDR3 bases: TGTGCCAGCAGCTTGGTTGGGGCATATGAGCAGTTCTTC. This translates into CASSLVGAYEQFF.

J is TRBJ1-6 and V is TRBV9; D unclear. The CDR3 loop spans 15 amino acids. Germline lookup yields CDR1 SGDLS and CDR2 YYNGEE. Trimming pared 0 bases from V and 2 bases from J, leaving 6 bases between. The CDR3 nucleotides are TGTGCCAGCAGCGTAGGACTGCCCTATAATTCACCCCTCCACTTT. Protein: CASSVGLPYNSPLHF.

The J gene is TRBJ1-6, the V gene TRBV7-8; D possibly corresponds to TRBD1 (6 bases). Looked up from germline, CDR1 is SGHVS and CDR2 is FQNEAQ. Trimming took off 4 bases at V and 5 bases at J, with 18 bases between the two ends. This CDR3 region has 17 residues. The CDR3 loop reads CASSSGRQVAHNSPLHF. CDR3 sequence (DNA): TGTGCCAGCAGCTCCGGACGACAGGTGGCGCATAATTCACCCCTCCACTTT.

V gene TRBV27 combines with J gene TRBJ2-5; 9 bases match TRBD1. The V segment lost 5 bases and the J segment 0 bases; nucleotides outside the gene matches: 4. The CDR3 consists of 15 residues. Looked up from germline, CDR1 is MNHEY and CDR2 is SMNVEV (reference sequence). Written as DNA, the CDR3 is TGTGCCAGCAGTCAAGACAGGGGGTACCAAGAGACCCAGTACTTC. Its translation is CASSQDRGYQETQYF.

The genes are TRBV15 and TRBJ1-5, with TRBD1 as a possible D gene (5 bases). The CDR3 runs to 15 residues. From germline, CDR1 is LNHNV and CDR2 YYDKDF (reference sequence). V was pared by 1 base and J by 1 base, with 8 bases between. The DNA for the CDR3 is TGTGCCACCAGCAGAGGAGACAGAAGCAATCAGCCCCAGCATTTT. This gives the protein CATSRGDRSNQPQHF.

Note on this clone: One end of the junction is discordant with germline, which a read error may explain. The chain couples TRBV15 to TRBJ1-2; TRBD1 matches 7 bases. CDR1 is LNHNV and CDR2 is YYDKDF in the germline V gene (reference sequence). CDR3 length equals 11 residues. The CDR3 reads CATSTDGQVDF. In nucleotides, the CDR3 is TGTGCCACCAGCACAGACGGACAGGTCGACTTC.

Only one count was recorded for this clone. The chain couples TRBV19 to TRBJ2-7; tentative D call: TRBD1 (6 bases). Germline CDR1 is LNHDA and CDR2 is SQIVND (reference sequence). The CDR3 totals 14 residues. The V end was cut by 6 bases, the J end by 2 bases, with 14 bases between. CDR3: CASSRRDKTYEQYF. The DNA of the CDR3 is TGTGCCAGTAGCCGCCGGGACAAAACCTACGAGCAGTACTTC.

The chain uses TRBV19 and TRBJ2-1, with D maybe TRBD2 (7 bases). The CDR3 runs to 15 residues. The V and J ends lost 5 bases and 10 bases respectively, with 21 bases between them. CDR1 LNHDA and CDR2 SQIVND come from the germline V gene (reference sequence). CDR3 in DNA: TGTGCCAGTAGTGACCCGGGGGGCCTACTATCCGAGCAGTTCTTC. Translating it yields CASSDPGGLLSEQFF.

The gene calls are TRBV6-4 and TRBJ1-2; D is perhaps TRBD1 (6 bases). The CDR3 length is 15 residues. Germline V CDR1 and CDR2: MRHNA, SNTAGT. Trimming cost V 2 bases and J 5 bases, with 15 bases left between them. CDR3 nucleotide sequence: TGTGCCAGCAGTGACCTCCACAGGGAGAGGTATGGCTACACCTTC. Amino acid sequence: CASSDLHRERYGYTF.